Following are 30 T cell receptor beta chains from one sample sequenced in a study of blood T cell repertoires in COVID-19. Clones were sequenced by immunoSEQ multiplex PCR, and TCRdb holds only the in-frame ones, with some missing. The table includes approximately 200,000 clones, approximately 89% detected once. The sample consisted of peripheral blood. Receptor source: a woman younger than 45 with acute or convalescent COVID-19.

This clone came up once. The rearrangement joins TRBV15 to TRBJ2-2; 7 nucleotides agree with TRBD1. The CDR3 contains 14 residues. From germline, CDR1 is LNHNV and CDR2 YYDKDF (reference sequence). V lost 8 bases to trimming and J lost 6 bases; unmatched junction nucleotides: 9. In DNA, the CDR3 is TGTGCCACCCGACAGGGCGGTTTCGCCGGGGAGCTGTTTTTT. Translating it yields CATRQGGFAGELFF.

This chain links TRBV4-1 with TRBJ2-2; D is ambiguous. Trimming removed 2 bases from V and 3 bases from J, with 13 bases in between. CDR1 is MGHRA and CDR2 is YSYEKL in the germline V gene. This CDR3 contains 16 residues. In DNA, the CDR3 is TGCGCCAGCAGCCAACTTCGCGGCCTTTACACCGGGGAGCTGTTTTTT. Translation: CASSQLRGLYTGELFF.

The genes are TRBV28 and TRBJ1-2; D call uncertain. CDR3 length equals 12 residues. V shed 8 bases and J shed 0 bases, with 7 bases lying between them. Germline V gene lookup returns CDR1 MDHEN and CDR2 SYDVKM. This CDR3 reads CASLGPNYGYTF. The CDR3 nucleotides are TGTGCCAGCCTTGGGCCTAACTATGGCTACACCTTC.

This chain connects TRBV5-1 to TRBJ2-1; TRBD2 aligns across 9 bases. The CDR3 is 15 residues long. V shed 1 base and J 3 bases; nucleotides not matched to a gene: 2. Germline V gene data show CDR1 as SGHRS and CDR2 as YFSETQ. The CDR3 DNA reads TGCGCCAGCAGCTTGACTAGCGGGTTCTACAATGAGCAGTTCTTC. This encodes CASSLTSGFYNEQFF.

The CDR3 sequence is CASSLDRAADTQYF. The DNA for the CDR3 is TGTGCCAGCAGCTTAGACAGGGCAGCAGATACGCAGTATTTT. The chain has TRBV7-8 and TRBJ2-3; D may be TRBD1 (6 bases). CDR1 and CDR2 (germline): SGHVS, FQNEAQ. The V gene lost 1 base and the J gene lost 4 bases, with 9 bases spanning the gap. This CDR3 contains 14 residues.

The chain has TRBV3-1 (or the pseudogene TRBV3-2) and TRBJ1-3; 10 bases match TRBD1. This CDR3 is built from 17 residues. CDR1 LGHDT and CDR2 YNNKEL come from the germline V gene (reference sequence). After removal of 2 bases from V and 0 bases from J, the junction contained 4 bases not matched to a gene. DNA for the CDR3: TGTGCCAGCAGCCAAAAAGACAGGGGGCACTCTGGAAACACCATATATTTT. Its translation: CASSQKDRGHSGNTIYF.

This clone has only a few counts. The genes are TRBV9 and TRBJ2-7; TRBD2 might be the D (5 bases). V was shortened by 5 bases and J by 3 bases, with 15 bases between the two germline ends. Germline-derived CDR1 and CDR2 are SGDLS and YYNGEE. The CDR3 sequence is 14 residues long. The CDR3 nucleotides are TGTGCCAGCAGTTCCCCCAGTGGAGGCTACGAGCAGTACTTC. Translating gives CASSSPSGGYEQYF.

The rearrangement links TRBV6-5 to TRBJ1-3, with D unclear. Trimming cost V 0 bases and J 6 bases, with 6 bases left between them. This CDR3 region has 13 residues. CDR1 and CDR2 (germline): MNHEY, SVGAGI. Here the CDR3 reads CASSYSSENTIYF. CDR3 DNA sequence: TGTGCCAGCAGTTACTCTTCAGAAAACACCATATATTTT.

V is TRBV6-4 and J is TRBJ2-2; 7 nucleotides agree with TRBD1. The germline V gene has CDR1 MRHNA and CDR2 SNTAGT. This CDR3 region has 12 residues. V trimming: 10 bases; J trimming: 6 bases; junction bases outside the gene matches: 5. This CDR3 is CATQQGAGELFF. The CDR3 bases are TGTGCCACCCAGCAGGGGGCCGGGGAGCTGTTTTTT.

This rearrangement joins TRBV6-5 to TRBJ2-6; TRBD1 is a possible D gene (6 bases). Deletions cut 5 bases from V and 4 bases from J, with 12 bases between. This CDR3 has 15 residues. Germline CDR1 reads MNHEY; CDR2 reads SVGAGI. In nucleotides, the CDR3 is TGTGCCAGCAGTCGCCAAGGGGGAGGGGCCAACGTCCTGACTTTC. Translated, it gives CASSRQGGGANVLTF.

The V gene is TRBV6-5, the J gene TRBJ2-1; 9 bases map to TRBD1. Germline trimming cut 6 bases from V and 5 bases from J; bases unmatched to any gene: 8. The CDR3 totals 15 residues. Germline V gene data show CDR1 as MNHEY and CDR2 as SVGAGI. The CDR3 coding sequence is TGTGCCAGCAGGACCCGGGACAGGGTCAACAATGAGCAGTTCTTC. Translated, it gives CASRTRDRVNNEQFF.

The V call is TRBV4-1, the J call TRBJ2-5; 9 positions match TRBD2. The J segment lost 4 bases and the V segment lost 5 bases, leaving 5 bases of the junction unmatched. The V gene's germline CDR1 is MGHRA and CDR2 YSYEKL. The CDR3 covers 14 residues. The CDR3, as DNA: TGCGCCAGCAGCAACATAGCGGGAGTAGAGACCCAGTACTTC. Translated: CASSNIAGVETQYF.

The chain carries TRBV7-2 and TRBJ1-1; D uncertain. CDR1 SGHTA and CDR2 FQGNSA come from the germline V gene. V lost 7 bases, J lost 6 bases, and 12 bases lay in between. The CDR3 spans 12 residues. CDR3: CASTSGPPEAFF. The CDR3 DNA sequence: TGTGCCAGCACCTCAGGTCCTCCTGAAGCTTTCTTT.

V and J are TRBV5-6 and TRBJ2-2; TRBD2 agrees at 7 bases. V lost 2 bases to trimming and J lost 1 base; unmatched junction nucleotides: 8. The germline gives CDR1 SGHDT, CDR2 YYEEEE. The CDR3 is 17 amino acids. In nucleotides, the CDR3 is TGTGCCAGCAGCTTCTTTCGCCAGCGGGGGAACACCGGGGAGCTGTTTTTT. Its protein product is CASSFFRQRGNTGELFF.

The chain couples TRBV6-5 to TRBJ2-1, with D maybe TRBD1 (6 bases). V lost 0 bases to trimming and J lost 5 bases, with 11 bases between them. The germline V gene has CDR1 MNHEY and CDR2 SVGAGI. The length of the CDR3 is 15 residues. This CDR3 reads CASSYSTGLDNEQFF. DNA of the CDR3: TGTGCCAGCAGTTACTCGACAGGACTTGACAATGAGCAGTTCTTC.

The chain carries TRBV7-8 and TRBJ2-5, with 8 bases aligning to TRBD1. V was pared by 5 bases and J by 4 bases, with 9 bases of the junction left unmatched. The V gene's germline CDR1 is SGHVS and CDR2 FQNEAQ. This CDR3 region has 15 residues. CDR3 region: CASSLGQGSRETQYF. CDR3 DNA sequence: TGTGCCAGCAGCCTCGGACAGGGATCAAGAGAGACCCAGTACTTC.

The gene calls are TRBV5-1 and TRBJ2-1, with D possibly TRBD1 on 6 matching bases. The germline V gene encodes CDR1 SGHRS and CDR2 YFSETQ. The germline V and J ends were trimmed by 3 bases and 4 bases, with 14 bases remaining between them. CDR3 length: 15 amino acids. The CDR3 DNA follows: TGCGCCAGCAGCTATCAGGTAGGACAGTACAATGAGCAGTTCTTC. Translation gives CASSYQVGQYNEQFF. The complete variable domain, with remaining parts taken from reference TRBV5-1 and TRBJ2-1, reads KAGVTQTPRYLIKTRGQQVTLSCSPISGHRSVSWYQQTPGQGLQFLFEYFSETQRNKGNFPGRFSGRQFSNSRSEMNVSTLELGDSALYLCASSYQVGQYNEQFFGPGTRLTVL.

The chain couples TRBV19 to TRBJ2-2; D remains unclear. Trimming removed 5 bases at V and 5 bases at J, with 15 bases between. This CDR3 comprises 15 residues. Looked up from germline, CDR1 is LNHDA and CDR2 is SQIVND (reference sequence). The CDR3: CASSAPGFLTGELFF. The CDR3 coding sequence is TGTGCCAGTAGTGCCCCCGGGTTCCTAACCGGGGAGCTGTTTTTT.

This sequence joins TRBV9 and TRBJ2-5; 9 nucleotides align to TRBD1. After removal of 3 bases from V and 5 bases from J, the junction contained 5 bases not matched to a gene. This CDR3 spans 14 amino acids. CDR1 and CDR2 from the germline V gene are SGDLS and YYNGEE. The CDR3 coding sequence is TGTGCCAGCAGCGGTTCCGGACAGGGGGAGACCCAGTACTTC. Translated: CASSGSGQGETQYF. Drawing the rest from reference TRBV9 and TRBJ2-5, the complete variable domain is DSGVTQTPKHLITATGQRVTLRCSPRSGDLSVYWYQQSLDQGLQFLIQYYNGEERAKGNILERFSAQQFPDLHSELNLSSLELGDSALYFCASSGSGQGETQYFGPGTRLLVL.

This clone was seen once. The rearrangement joins TRBV5-1 to TRBJ2-1; the D gene is possibly TRBD1 (5 bases). The CDR3 has 15 amino acids. Germline loops: CDR1 SGHRS, CDR2 YFSETQ. V was pared by 3 bases and J by 8 bases, with 18 bases between. In nucleotides, the CDR3 is TGCGCCAGCAGCTCGACAGCCCGGCAATCAGATGAGCAGTTCTTC. The encoded protein is CASSSTARQSDEQFF.

This chain connects TRBV9 to TRBJ2-7, with a tentative D call TRBD1 (5 bases). Looked up from germline, CDR1 is SGDLS and CDR2 is YYNGEE. This CDR3 spans 13 amino acids. The V end lost 0 bases, the J end lost 7 bases, and 11 bases lay between the germline ends. The CDR3 DNA reads as TGTGCCAGCAGCGTAGCCCCAGGGTTGGAGCAGTACTTC. Amino acid sequence: CASSVAPGLEQYF. The full variable domain, rest sourced from reference TRBV9 and TRBJ2-7, is DSGVTQTPKHLITATGQRVTLRCSPRSGDLSVYWYQQSLDQGLQFLIQYYNGEERAKGNILERFSAQQFPDLHSELNLSSLELGDSALYFCASSVAPGLEQYFGPGTRLTVT.

The chain has TRBV28 and TRBJ2-1, with unresolved D. This CDR3 has 13 amino acids. Germline assignment: CDR1 MDHEN and CDR2 SYDVKM. The V end was cut by 3 bases, the J end by 2 bases, with 5 bases between. Here the CDR3 reads CASSLAPYNEQFF. CDR3 DNA sequence: TGTGCCAGCAGTTTGGCACCCTACAATGAGCAGTTCTTC.

V and J are TRBV7-2 and TRBJ2-3, with 8 bases identical to TRBD2. The J segment lost 6 bases and the V segment lost 3 bases, leaving 8 bases of the junction unmatched. The length of the CDR3 is 15 residues. Per the germline V gene, CDR1 is SGHTA and CDR2 is FQGNSA. The CDR3, as DNA: TGTGCCAGCAGCTTTGCGGGAGGTTCCGGGGATACGCAGTATTTT. Amino acid sequence: CASSFAGGSGDTQYF.

The J gene is TRBJ2-5, the V gene TRBV28; the match to TRBD2 covers 11 bases. The CDR3 runs 13 residues. V dropped 8 bases and J dropped 13; count of bases not matched to a gene: 12. CDR1 MDHEN and CDR2 SYDVKM come from the germline V gene. The CDR3 region is CASSSGRPLLGYF. The CDR3 DNA reads TGTGCCAGCTCTAGCGGGAGGCCATTGTTAGGGTACTTC. Using reference TRBV28 and TRBJ2-5 for the parts outside the CDR3, the full variable domain is DVKVTQSSRYLVKRTGEKVFLECVQDMDHENMFWYRQDPGLGLRLIYFSYDVKMKEKGDIPEGYSVSREKKERFSLILESASTNQTSMYLCASSSGRPLLGYFGPGTRLLVL.

This clone occurred once. This chain connects TRBV19 to TRBJ1-2, with D maybe TRBD1 (5 bases). CDR3 length: 15 amino acids. From germline, CDR1 is LNHDA and CDR2 SQIVND (reference sequence). V was shortened by 3 bases and J by 7 bases, with 18 bases between the two germline ends. Here the CDR3 DNA reads TGTGCCAGTAGTATCGGTCCGGGGGGAGCTGTTGGCTACACCTTC. Protein: CASSIGPGGAVGYTF.

This rearrangement joins TRBV9 to TRBJ2-3; D might be TRBD1 (5 bases). This CDR3 is built from 14 residues. From germline, CDR1 is SGDLS and CDR2 YYNGEE. Trimming cost V 1 base and J 4 bases, with 10 bases left between them. The CDR3 loop reads CASSVTGDADTQYF. The DNA for the CDR3 is TGTGCCAGCAGCGTAACAGGTGACGCAGATACGCAGTATTTT.

There are a few counts of this clone. V usage is TRBV9 and J usage is TRBJ2-1; TRBD2 aligns across 11 bases. V lost 4 bases and J lost 7; bases outside the gene matches: 7. This CDR3 contains 15 residues. The germline V gene encodes CDR1 SGDLS and CDR2 YYNGEE. The CDR3 loop is CASSKTSGRSNEQFF. The DNA of the CDR3 is TGTGCCAGCAGCAAAACTAGCGGGAGAAGTAATGAGCAGTTCTTC.

A note on this clone: Other DNA sequences within the sample encode an identical CDR3. The V gene is TRBV3-1 (or the pseudogene TRBV3-2), the J gene TRBJ2-1; no firm D call. V gave up 4 bases and J gave up 0 bases, with 10 bases separating them. CDR1 LGHDT and CDR2 YNNKEL come from the germline V gene (reference sequence). CDR3 length: 15 residues. The chain's CDR3 is CASSPTRSSYNEQFF. DNA of the CDR3: TGTGCCAGCAGCCCCACTCGGAGCTCCTACAATGAGCAGTTCTTC.

The gene calls are TRBV4-2 and TRBJ2-7; 8 nucleotides agree with TRBD2. This CDR3 spans 16 amino acids. Germline values: CDR1 LGHNA, CDR2 YNFKEQ. V dropped 2 bases and J dropped 0; count of bases not matched to a gene: 6. The CDR3 spells CASSQPSGSSSYEQYF. In DNA form, the CDR3 reads TGTGCCAGCAGCCAACCGAGCGGGAGTAGCTCCTACGAGCAGTACTTC.

The chain combines TRBV19 with TRBJ2-7, with 8 bases matching TRBD1. CDR1 and CDR2 (germline): LNHDA, SQIVND (reference sequence). The CDR3 consists of 14 residues. The V and J ends lost 3 bases and 6 bases, in that order; junction bases with no gene match: 7. The CDR3 nucleotides read TGTGCCAGTAGTATTCCTTCCGGGACAGGCGAGCAGTACTTC. Its protein product is CASSIPSGTGEQYF. Full variable domain (rest looked up from reference TRBV19 and TRBJ2-7): DGGITQSPKYLFRKEGQNVTLSCEQNLNHDAMYWYRQDPGQGLRLIYYSQIVNDFQKGDIAEGYSVSREKKESFPLTVTSAQKNPTAFYLCASSIPSGTGEQYFGPGTRLTVT.